The sequence of this TCR beta chain was determined in a study of blood T cell repertoires in COVID-19. Assay: immunoSEQ multiplex PCR; the TCRdb copy retains only in-frame clones and omits some. The sample carries under 250,000 clones, around 90% recorded once. This TCR derives from a man in his 60s who had recovered from COVID-19. Source material: peripheral blood.

As DNA, the CDR3 is TGTGCCAGCAGTGCGGCGACAGATACGCAGTATTTT. It codes for CASSAATDTQYF. The V call is TRBV12-3 or TRBV12-4, the J call TRBJ2-3; D uncertain. This CDR3 is built from 12 residues. The ends were cut back, 5 bases at V and 3 bases at J, with 6 bases in the middle.